The entry below describes one T cell receptor beta chain. Source study methods: Quantification of nucleated cells was approximated via reference gene primer amplification. Assay: immunoSEQ multiplex PCR; the TCRdb copy retains only in-frame clones and omits some. The V and J calls and clone size were taken over from that table, and D and trimming were inferred from the DNA. The sample consists of approximately 300,000 clones, about nine tenths of them appearing once. This CDR3 has 19 amino acids. V trimming: 0 bases; J trimming: 4 bases; junction bases outside the gene matches: 11. The germline CDR1 and CDR2 sequences are SGHDT and YYEEEE. The sample is drawn from a study of blood T cell repertoires in COVID-19. Background on the study: PBMCs, B-cell-depleted T cells, or T cells provided the cDNA or gDNA that made up the material.

The material sequenced was PBMCs or T cells enriched from blood (not recorded which). J is TRBJ2-1 and V is TRBV5-6, with 12 bases matching TRBD2. The sequence was collected from a woman aged 18-29 years who had recovered from COVID-19. CDR3 sequence: CASSLARSTSGSRYNEQFF. Written as DNA, the CDR3 is TGTGCCAGCAGCTTGGCCCGTTCGACTAGCGGGAGTCGATACAATGAGCAGTTCTTC.